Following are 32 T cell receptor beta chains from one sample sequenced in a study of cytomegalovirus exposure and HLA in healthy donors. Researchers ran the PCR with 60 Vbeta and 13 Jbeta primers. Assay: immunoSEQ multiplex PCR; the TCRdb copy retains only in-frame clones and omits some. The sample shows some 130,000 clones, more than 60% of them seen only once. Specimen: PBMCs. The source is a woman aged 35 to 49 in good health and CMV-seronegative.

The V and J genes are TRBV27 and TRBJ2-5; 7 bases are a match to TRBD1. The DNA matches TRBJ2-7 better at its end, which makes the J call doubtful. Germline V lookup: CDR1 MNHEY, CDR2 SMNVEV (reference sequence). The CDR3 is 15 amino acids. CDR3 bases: TGTGCCAGCAGTTTATCAAGCGACAGGGTTTCCGAGCAGTACTTC. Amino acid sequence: CASSLSSDRVSEQYF.

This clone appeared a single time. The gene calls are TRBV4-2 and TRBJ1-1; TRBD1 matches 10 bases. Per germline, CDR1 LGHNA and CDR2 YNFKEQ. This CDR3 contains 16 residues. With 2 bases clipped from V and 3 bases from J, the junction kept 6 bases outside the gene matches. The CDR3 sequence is CASSQPGQGRHTEAFF. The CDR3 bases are TGTGCCAGCAGCCAACCGGGACAGGGGAGGCACACTGAAGCTTTCTTT.

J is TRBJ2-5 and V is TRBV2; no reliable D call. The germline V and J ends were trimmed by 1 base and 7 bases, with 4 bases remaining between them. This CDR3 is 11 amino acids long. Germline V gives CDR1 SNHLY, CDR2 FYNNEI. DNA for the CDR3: TGTGCCAGCAGTGAAGAAGCGACCCAGTACTTC. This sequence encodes CASSEEATQYF. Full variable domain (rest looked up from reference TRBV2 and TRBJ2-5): EPEVTQTPSHQVTQMGQEVILRCVPISNHLYFYWYRQILGQKVEFLVSFYNNEISEKSEIFDDQFSVERPDGSNFTLKIRSTKLEDSAMYFCASSEEATQYFGPGTRLLVL.

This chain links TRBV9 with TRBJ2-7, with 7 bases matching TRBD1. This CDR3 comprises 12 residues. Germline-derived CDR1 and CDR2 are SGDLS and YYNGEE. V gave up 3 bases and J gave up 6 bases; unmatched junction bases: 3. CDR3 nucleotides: TGTGCCAGCAGCGCGAGGGACAGCGAGCAGTACTTC. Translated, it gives CASSARDSEQYF. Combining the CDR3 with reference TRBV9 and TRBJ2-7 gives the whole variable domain DSGVTQTPKHLITATGQRVTLRCSPRSGDLSVYWYQQSLDQGLQFLIQYYNGEERAKGNILERFSAQQFPDLHSELNLSSLELGDSALYFCASSARDSEQYFGPGTRLTVT.

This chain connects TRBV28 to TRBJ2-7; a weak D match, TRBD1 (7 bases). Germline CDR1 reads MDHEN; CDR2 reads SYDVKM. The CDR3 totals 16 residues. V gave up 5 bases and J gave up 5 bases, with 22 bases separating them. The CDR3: CASSPRLGQGGDEQYF. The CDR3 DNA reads TGTGCCAGCAGTCCACGACTGGGGCAGGGGGGAGACGAGCAGTACTTC.

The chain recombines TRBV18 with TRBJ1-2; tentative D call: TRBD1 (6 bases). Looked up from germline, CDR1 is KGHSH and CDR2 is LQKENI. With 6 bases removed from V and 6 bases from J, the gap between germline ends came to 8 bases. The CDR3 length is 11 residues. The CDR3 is CASSGQNGYTF. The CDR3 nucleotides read TGTGCCAGCTCCGGACAGAATGGCTACACCTTC. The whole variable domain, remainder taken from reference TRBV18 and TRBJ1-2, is NAGVMQNPRHLVRRRGQEARLRCSPMKGHSHVYWYRQLPEEGLKFMVYLQKENIIDESGMPKERFSAEFPKEGPSILRIQQVVRGDSAAYFCASSGQNGYTFGSGTRLTVV.

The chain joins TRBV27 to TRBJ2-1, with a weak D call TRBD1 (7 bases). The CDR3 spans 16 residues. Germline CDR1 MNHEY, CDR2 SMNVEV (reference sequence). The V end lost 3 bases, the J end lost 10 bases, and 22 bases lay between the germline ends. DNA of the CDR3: TGTGCCAGCAGTTTGCAGGGGGGCGCTTTAGATTTCGAGCAGTTCTTC. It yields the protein CASSLQGGALDFEQFF.

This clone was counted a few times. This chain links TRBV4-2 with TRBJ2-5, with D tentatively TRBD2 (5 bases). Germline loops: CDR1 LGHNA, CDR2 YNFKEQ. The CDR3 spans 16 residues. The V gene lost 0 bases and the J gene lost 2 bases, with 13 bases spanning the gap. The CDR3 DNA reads TGTGCCAGCAGCCAAGAACTTAGAAGAGGGCAAGAGACCCAGTACTTC. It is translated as CASSQELRRGQETQYF.

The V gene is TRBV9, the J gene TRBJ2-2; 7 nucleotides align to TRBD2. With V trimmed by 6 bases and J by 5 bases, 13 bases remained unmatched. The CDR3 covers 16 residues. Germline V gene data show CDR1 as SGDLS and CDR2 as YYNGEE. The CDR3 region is CASTPLSGSDTGELFF. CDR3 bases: TGTGCCAGCACACCACTTAGCGGGTCAGATACCGGGGAGCTGTTTTTT.

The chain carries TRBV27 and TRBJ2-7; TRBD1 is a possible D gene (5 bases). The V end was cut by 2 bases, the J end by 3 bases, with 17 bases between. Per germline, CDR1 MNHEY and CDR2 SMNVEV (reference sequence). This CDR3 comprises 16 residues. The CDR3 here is CASSLIRVRLGYEQYF. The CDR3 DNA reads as TGTGCCAGCAGTTTAATCAGGGTTCGGTTGGGCTACGAGCAGTACTTC.

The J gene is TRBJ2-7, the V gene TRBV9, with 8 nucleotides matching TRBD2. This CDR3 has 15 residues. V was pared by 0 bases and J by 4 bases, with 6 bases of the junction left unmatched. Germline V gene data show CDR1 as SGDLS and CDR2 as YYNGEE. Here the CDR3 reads CASSVAGGGVYEQYF. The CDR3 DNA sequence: TGTGCCAGCAGCGTAGCGGGAGGGGGAGTATACGAGCAGTACTTC.

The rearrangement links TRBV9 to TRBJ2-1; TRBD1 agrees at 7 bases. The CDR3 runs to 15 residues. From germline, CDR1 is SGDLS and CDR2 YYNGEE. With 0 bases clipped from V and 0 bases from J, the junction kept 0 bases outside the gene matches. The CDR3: CASSVEGASYNEQFF. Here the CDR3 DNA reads TGTGCCAGCAGCGTAGAGGGGGCCTCCTACAATGAGCAGTTCTTC.

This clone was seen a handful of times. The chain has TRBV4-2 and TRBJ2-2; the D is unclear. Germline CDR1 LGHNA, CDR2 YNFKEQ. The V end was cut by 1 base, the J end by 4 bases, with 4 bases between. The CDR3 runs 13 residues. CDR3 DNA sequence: TGTGCCAGCAGCCAAGTCTCCACCGGGGAGCTGTTTTTT. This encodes CASSQVSTGELFF.

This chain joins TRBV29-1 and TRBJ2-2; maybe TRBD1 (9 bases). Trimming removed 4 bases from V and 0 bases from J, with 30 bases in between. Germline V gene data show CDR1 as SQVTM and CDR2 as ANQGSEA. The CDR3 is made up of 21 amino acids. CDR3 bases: TGCAGCGTTGCCCGGATGGACAGGGGAAGCGGGAGCCGCGCGAACACCGGGGAGCTGTTTTTT. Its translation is CSVARMDRGSGSRANTGELFF.

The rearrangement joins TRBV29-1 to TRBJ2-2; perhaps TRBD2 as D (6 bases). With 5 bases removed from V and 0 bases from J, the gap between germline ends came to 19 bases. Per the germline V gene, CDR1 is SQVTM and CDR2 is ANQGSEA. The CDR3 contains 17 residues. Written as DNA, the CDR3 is TGCAGCGTTAATGTAAGGGGAGGAGGGGCGAACACCGGGGAGCTGTTTTTT. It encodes CSVNVRGGGANTGELFF.

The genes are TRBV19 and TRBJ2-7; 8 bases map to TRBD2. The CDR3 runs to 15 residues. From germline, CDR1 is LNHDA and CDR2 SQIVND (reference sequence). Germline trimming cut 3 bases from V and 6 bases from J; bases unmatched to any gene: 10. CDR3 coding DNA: TGTGCCAGTAGTATCTTTGGCTTAGCGGGGACCGAGCAGTACTTC. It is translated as CASSIFGLAGTEQYF. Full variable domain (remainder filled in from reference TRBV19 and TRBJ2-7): DGGITQSPKYLFRKEGQNVTLSCEQNLNHDAMYWYRQDPGQGLRLIYYSQIVNDFQKGDIAEGYSVSREKKESFPLTVTSAQKNPTAFYLCASSIFGLAGTEQYFGPGTRLTVT.

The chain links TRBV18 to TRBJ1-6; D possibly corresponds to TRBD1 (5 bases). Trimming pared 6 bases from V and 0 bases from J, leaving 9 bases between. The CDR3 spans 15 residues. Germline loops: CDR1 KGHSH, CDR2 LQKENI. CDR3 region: CASSPGGSYNSPLHF. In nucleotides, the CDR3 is TGTGCCAGCTCCCCCGGGGGCTCCTATAATTCACCCCTCCACTTT.

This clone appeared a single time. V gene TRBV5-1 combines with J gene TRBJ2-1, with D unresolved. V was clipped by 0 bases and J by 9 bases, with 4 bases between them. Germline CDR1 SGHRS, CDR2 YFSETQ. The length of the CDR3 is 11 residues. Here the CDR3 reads CASSLAGEQFF. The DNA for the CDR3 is TGCGCCAGCAGCTTGGCGGGTGAGCAGTTCTTC.

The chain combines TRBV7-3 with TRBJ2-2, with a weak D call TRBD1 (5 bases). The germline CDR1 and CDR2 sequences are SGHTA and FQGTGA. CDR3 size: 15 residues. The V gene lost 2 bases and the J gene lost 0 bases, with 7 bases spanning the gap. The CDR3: CASSLDRTNTGELFF. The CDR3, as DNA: TGTGCCAGCAGCTTAGACAGAACGAACACCGGGGAGCTGTTTTTT.

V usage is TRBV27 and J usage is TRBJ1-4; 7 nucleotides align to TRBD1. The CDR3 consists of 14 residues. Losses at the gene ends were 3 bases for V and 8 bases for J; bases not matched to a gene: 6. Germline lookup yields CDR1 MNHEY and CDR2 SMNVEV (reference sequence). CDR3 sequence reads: CASSLAGGREKLFF. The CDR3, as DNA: TGTGCCAGCAGTTTGGCAGGGGGTAGGGAAAAACTGTTTTTT.

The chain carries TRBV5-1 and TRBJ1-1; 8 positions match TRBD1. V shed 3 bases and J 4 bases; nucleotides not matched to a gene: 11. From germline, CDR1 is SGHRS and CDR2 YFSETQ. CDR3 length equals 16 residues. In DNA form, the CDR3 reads TGCGCCAGCAGCTCCGATCCCCAGGGGGCTAGCACTGAAGCTTTCTTT. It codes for CASSSDPQGASTEAFF. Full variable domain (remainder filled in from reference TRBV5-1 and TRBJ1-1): KAGVTQTPRYLIKTRGQQVTLSCSPISGHRSVSWYQQTPGQGLQFLFEYFSETQRNKGNFPGRFSGRQFSNSRSEMNVSTLELGDSALYLCASSSDPQGASTEAFFGQGTRLTVV.

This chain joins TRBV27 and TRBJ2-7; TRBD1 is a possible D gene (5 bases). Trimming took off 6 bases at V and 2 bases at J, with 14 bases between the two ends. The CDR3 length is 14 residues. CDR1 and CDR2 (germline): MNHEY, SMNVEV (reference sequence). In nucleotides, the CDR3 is TGTGCCAGCAGCCCAGGGTCAGAAGCCTACGAGCAGTACTTC. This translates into CASSPGSEAYEQYF.

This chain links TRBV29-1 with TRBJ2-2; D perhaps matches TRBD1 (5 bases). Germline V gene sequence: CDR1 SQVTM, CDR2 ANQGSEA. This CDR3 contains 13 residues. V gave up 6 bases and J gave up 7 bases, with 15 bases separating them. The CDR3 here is CSVTYRSGGELFF. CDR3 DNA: TGCAGCGTGACCTACAGGTCTGGCGGGGAGCTGTTTTTT.

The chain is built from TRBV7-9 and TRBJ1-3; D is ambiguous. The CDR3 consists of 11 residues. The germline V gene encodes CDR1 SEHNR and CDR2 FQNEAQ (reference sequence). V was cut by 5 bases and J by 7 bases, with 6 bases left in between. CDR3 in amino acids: CASSPGNTIYF. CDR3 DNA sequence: TGTGCCAGCAGCCCCGGGAACACCATATATTTT.

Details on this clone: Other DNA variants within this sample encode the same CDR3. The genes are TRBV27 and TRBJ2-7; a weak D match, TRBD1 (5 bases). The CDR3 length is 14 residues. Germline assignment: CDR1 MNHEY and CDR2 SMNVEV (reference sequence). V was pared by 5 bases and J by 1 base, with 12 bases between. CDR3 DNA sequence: TGTGCCAGCAGTCTCAACAGGTTATCCTACGAGCAGTACTTC. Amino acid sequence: CASSLNRLSYEQYF.

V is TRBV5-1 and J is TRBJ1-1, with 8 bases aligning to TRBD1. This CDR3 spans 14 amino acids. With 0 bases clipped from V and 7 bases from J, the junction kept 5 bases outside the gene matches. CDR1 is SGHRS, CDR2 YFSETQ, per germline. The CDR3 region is CASSLGDRRNEAFF. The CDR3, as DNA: TGCGCCAGCAGCTTGGGGGACAGGCGAAATGAAGCTTTCTTT.

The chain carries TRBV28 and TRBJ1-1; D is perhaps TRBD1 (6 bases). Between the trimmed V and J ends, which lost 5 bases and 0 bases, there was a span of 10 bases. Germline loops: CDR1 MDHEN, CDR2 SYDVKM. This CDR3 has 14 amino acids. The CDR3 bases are TGTGCCAGCAGTATGGACAGCATGAACACTGAAGCTTTCTTT. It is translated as CASSMDSMNTEAFF.

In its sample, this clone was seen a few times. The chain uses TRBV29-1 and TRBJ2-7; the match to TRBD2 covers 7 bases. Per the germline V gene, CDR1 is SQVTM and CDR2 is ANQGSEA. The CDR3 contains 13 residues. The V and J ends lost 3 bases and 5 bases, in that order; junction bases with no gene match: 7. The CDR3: CSVEGGGSDEQYF. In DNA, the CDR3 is TGCAGCGTTGAGGGGGGGGGTTCTGACGAGCAGTACTTC.

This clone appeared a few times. The CDR3 is CAILQGWAEAFF. For the CDR3, the DNA is TGTGCCATCCTCCAGGGTTGGGCTGAAGCTTTCTTT. The chain recombines TRBV2 with TRBJ1-1, with D maybe TRBD1 (5 bases). Germline lookup yields CDR1 SNHLY and CDR2 FYNNEI. V dropped 10 bases and J dropped 6 bases, with 15 bases sitting between them. The CDR3 is 12 amino acids.

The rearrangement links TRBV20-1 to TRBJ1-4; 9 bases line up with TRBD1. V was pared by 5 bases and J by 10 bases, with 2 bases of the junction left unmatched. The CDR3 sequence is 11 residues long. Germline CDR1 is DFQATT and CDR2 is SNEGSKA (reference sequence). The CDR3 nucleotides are TGCAGTGCTTCGACAGGGGGAAAACTGTTTTTT. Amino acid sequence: CSASTGGKLFF.

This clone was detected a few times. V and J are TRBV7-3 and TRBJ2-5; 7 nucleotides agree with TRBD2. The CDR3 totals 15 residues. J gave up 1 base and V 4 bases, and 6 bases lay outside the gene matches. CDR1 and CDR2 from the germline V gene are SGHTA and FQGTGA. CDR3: CASSSGGSGQETQYF. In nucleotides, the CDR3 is TGTGCCAGCAGCTCGGGGGGTAGCGGCCAAGAGACCCAGTACTTC. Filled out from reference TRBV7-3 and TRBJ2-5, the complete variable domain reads GAGVSQTPSNKVTEKGKYVELRCDPISGHTALYWYRQSLGQGPEFLIYFQGTGAADDSGLPNDRFFAVRPEGSVSTLKIQRTERGDSAVYLCASSSGGSGQETQYFGPGTRLLVL.

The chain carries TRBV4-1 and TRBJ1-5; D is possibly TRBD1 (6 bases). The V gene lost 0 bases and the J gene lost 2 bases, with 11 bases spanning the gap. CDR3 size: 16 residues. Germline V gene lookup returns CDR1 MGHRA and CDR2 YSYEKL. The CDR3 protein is CASSQEEGVRNQPQHF. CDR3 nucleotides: TGCGCCAGCAGCCAAGAAGAGGGGGTTCGCAATCAGCCCCAGCATTTT.